This T cell receptor (beta chain) derives from a study of shared clonotypes between healthy human individuals (TCRdb year 2020). For the wider study: The cohort included three men and a couple of women between 18 and 49 years of age. For each donor, CD4 naive and CD4 memory were each given three plates, CD8 naive was given two plates, and CD8 memory was given one plate. Blood TCR repertoires of about 5 healthy adults were deeply sequenced to estimate repertoire size and the extent of clonotype sharing between individuals. To increase sequencing depth and limit assay-specific biases, TCR repertoire library preparation and sequencing were carried out by different laboratories using diverse techniques. Leukapheresis yielded between about 0.94 and 8.9 billion PBMCs per donor. Study-wide conclusions, independent of this receptor: Sampling was restricted to blood, and TCR repertoires in tissue are likely to differ from TCR repertoires in blood. Compared with non-shared clonotypes, clonotypes shared by all four sorted-subset donors had higher generation probabilities. Because the study included a small number of donors, the genetic and exposure-history diversity represented was limited. Pairwise subsampling led to the expectation that sequencing depth would affect the degree of clonotype sharing among donors. When a handful of donors were compared, the shared fraction of clonotypes was about 5.2% for naive CD4, 3.5% to 4% for naive CD8, roughly 2.3% for memory CD4, and less than 0.5% for memory CD8. Incomplete sequencing was indicated by rarefaction of sorted-subset datasets, despite the large sequencing depth. Larger estimated clonotype richness was generally found for naive subsets than for memory subsets.

About this clone: Its specific antigen is unknown. Per-base qualities were not stored, and no clone one base away is much larger.

CD8 naive samples were obtained by positive selection for CCR7 among CD45RO-negative cells, yielding a CD45RA+CCR7+ population from which TemRA cells were excluded. Donors were healthy HIV-negative adults with no recently reported acute infections or vaccinations. All donors were Caucasian adults living in Nashville, Tennessee, USA. Blood was obtained by leukapheresis, after which PBMCs were separated by Ficoll-Histopaque density gradient centrifugation and cryopreserved in liquid nitrogen vapor phase. Analytical flow cytometry was used to check the purity and quantity of each magnetically sorted T cell population. From each sorted fraction, genomic DNA was isolated and quantified by UV absorbance on a Nanodrop 2000c. The CDR3 runs 12 amino acids, cysteine and phenylalanine included. The entry retains the CDR3 DNA only, 36 bases that are in frame from base 1. For this chain, trimming is 6 bases at the V end and 8 bases at the J end, and the number of junction bases without a gene match is 5. In the germline V gene, CDR1 corresponds to LGHNT and CDR2 to FRNRAP.

TCR CDR3 regions were amplified from genomic DNA by multiplex PCR using the deep immunoSEQ assay. Genomic DNA extracted from each cell subset was distributed evenly over all wells of several immunoSEQ 96-well plates, and each plate served as one replicate. Each replicate PCR for sorted subsets received about 210 ng genomic DNA, equal to about 30,000 T cell genomes. The purified libraries were quantified using a Qubit 3.0 fluorometer, sized with a Bioanalyzer 2100, and then quantified again using the KAPA Library Quantification kit. Every immunoSEQ 96-well plate was sequenced on a dedicated single-read 150-cycle Illumina NextSeq 550 flow cell. From the authors' description of their analysis: Because only junctional sequences without quality scores were contained in the immunoSEQ output, filtering matching that applied to full-length reads could not be performed. To assign V/J genes and CDR3, sequences were annotated against IMGT germline references using PyIR, a Python wrapper for IgBLAST v1.9. Reads with weak V/J assignments (E-value above 1e-6), missing CDR3, stop codons, out-of-frame junctions, or ambiguous translated residues were removed. V3J clonotypes were defined by identical inferred V gene, J gene, and CDR3 amino acid sequence. The percentage overlap between two repertoires was calculated by dividing the number of shared unique clonotypes by the size of the smaller repertoire. RTK rarefaction, the Chao1 estimator, and Recon v2.1 estimates of unobserved clonotypes were used to assess repertoire richness. Generation probabilities were computed with OLGA for all TCRbeta clonotypes obtained by the gDNA method from several donors. Imported from immuneACCESS, the table was reduced by TCRdb to in-frame sequences with V and J called. These copies leave out some clones; in studies compared against another copy, an unresolved V gene accounts for under half, and the cause of the remainder is not known. The DNA was the basis for D and trimming; V, J and clone size are from that table. The sample profile shows about 2 million clones; about 95% of them were found once. The ten largest clonotypes hold 1.2% of the sample.

Input material: naive CD8+ T cells sorted from blood. The sample's cell subset or site label, in plain terms: CD45RA+CCR7+. The clonotype comes from a man aged 18 to 35 in good health. This receptor chain uses TRBV12-5 and TRBJ1-2; TRBD1 agrees with 8 junctional bases. This receptor carries the CDR3 CASGPGGLGYTF. The base sequence is TGTGCTAGTGGCCCAGGGGGCTTAGGCTACACCTTC.